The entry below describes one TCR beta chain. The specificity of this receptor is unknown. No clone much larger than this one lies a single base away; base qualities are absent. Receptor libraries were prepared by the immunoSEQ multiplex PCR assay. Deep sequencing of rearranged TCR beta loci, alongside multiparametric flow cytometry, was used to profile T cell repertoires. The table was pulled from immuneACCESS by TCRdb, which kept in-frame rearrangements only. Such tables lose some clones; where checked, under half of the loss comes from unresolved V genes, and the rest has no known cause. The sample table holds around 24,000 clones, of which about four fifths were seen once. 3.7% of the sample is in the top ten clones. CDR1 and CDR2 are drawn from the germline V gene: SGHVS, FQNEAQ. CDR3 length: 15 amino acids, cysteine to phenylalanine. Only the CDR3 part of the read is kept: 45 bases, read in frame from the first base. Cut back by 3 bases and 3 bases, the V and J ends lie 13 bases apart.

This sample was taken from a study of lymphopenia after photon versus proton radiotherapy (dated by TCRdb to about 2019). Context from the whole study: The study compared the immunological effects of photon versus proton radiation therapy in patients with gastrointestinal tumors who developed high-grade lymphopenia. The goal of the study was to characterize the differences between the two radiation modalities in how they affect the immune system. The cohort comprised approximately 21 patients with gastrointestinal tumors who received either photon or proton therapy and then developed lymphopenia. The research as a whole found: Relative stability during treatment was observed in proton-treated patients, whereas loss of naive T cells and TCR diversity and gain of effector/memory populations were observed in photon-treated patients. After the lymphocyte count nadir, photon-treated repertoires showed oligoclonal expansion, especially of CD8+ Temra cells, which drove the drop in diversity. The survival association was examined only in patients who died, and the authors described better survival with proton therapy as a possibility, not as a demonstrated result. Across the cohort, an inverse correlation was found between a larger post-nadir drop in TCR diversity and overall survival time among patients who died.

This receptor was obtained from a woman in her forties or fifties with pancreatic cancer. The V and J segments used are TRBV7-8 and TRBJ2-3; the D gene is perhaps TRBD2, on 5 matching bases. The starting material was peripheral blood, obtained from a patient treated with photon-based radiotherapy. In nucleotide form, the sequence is TGTGCCAGCAGCTTTGTGGCTAGCAGGACAGATACGCAGTATTTT. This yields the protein CASSFVASRTDTQYF.